One TCR beta chain is described in this entry. This receptor's antigen is unknown. No base qualities exist here, and no much larger clone lies one base off it. Trimming at the junction amounts to 10 bases on V and 6 bases on J, and the germline ends lie 6 bases apart. Per the germline V gene, SNHLY is the CDR1 and FYNNEI is the CDR2. The CDR3 runs 9 residues from the cysteine to the phenylalanine. CDR3 DNA is the only sequence kept; it has 27 bases, read in frame from the first base. These data belong to a study of blood T cell repertoires in COVID-19 (dated by TCRdb to between 2020 and 2021). Broadly, across the study: Samples from collaborators originated in the United States, Italy and Spain and spanned both the acute and convalescent phases of COVID-19. The prospective study material was composed of cDNA or gDNA derived from T cells, B-cell-depleted T cells, or PBMCs. The dataset comprised deeply sampled blood TCRbeta repertoires from subjects exposed to, actively infected with, or recovered from COVID-19. The repertoires were released in a freely available public database meant as a resource for research on the immune response to SARS-CoV-2. The samples were drawn from two sources: the first 160 participants of the ongoing ImmuneRACE study, and 950 to 1,500 subjects contributed by 6 global collaborators. Nearly every sample came with metadata listing a de-identified subject ID, COVID-19 status, age in years and sex. Where HLA class I and class II types were available, the types were taken from metadata supplied by the sample provider, not from assay-based typing.

Collaborating institutions collected whole blood in K2EDTA tubes following their own protocols. For TCRbeta analysis, collaborators shipped samples as frozen whole blood, isolated PBMCs, or DNA extracted from either of those sample types. TCRbeta CDR3 regions were amplified from genomic DNA using the immunoSEQ Assay, a bias-controlled multiplex PCR. As for the authors' bioinformatics: The number of nucleated cells in each sample was estimated by amplification of reference gene primers within the assay. To quantify the absolute abundance of each unique TCRbeta CDR3 rearrangement, sequence reads were collapsed and filtered. For each sample, productive Simpson clonality was calculated as the square root of Simpson's diversity index over productive rearrangements. TCRdb limited this immuneACCESS table to in-frame rearrangements with V and J called. A share of clones is missing; checked studies link under half to unresolved V genes, and the rest is unexplained. Clone size and V and J calls were adopted from that table, with D and trimming inferred from the DNA. The sample yields some 230,000 clones; roughly 80% were counted once. Approximately 7.4% of the sample is in the top ten clones.

What the authors observed across the whole study: The amount of clinical and demographic metadata varied by source and participant and was provided uncurated.

The receptor was isolated from a woman in her fifties or sixties with acute or convalescent COVID-19. Rearrangement joined TRBV2 to TRBJ1-1; no D gene can be assigned with confidence. Sample: peripheral blood. The CDR3 sequence is CATKPEAFF. In nucleotides, the sequence is TGTGCCACCAAGCCTGAAGCTTTCTTT.